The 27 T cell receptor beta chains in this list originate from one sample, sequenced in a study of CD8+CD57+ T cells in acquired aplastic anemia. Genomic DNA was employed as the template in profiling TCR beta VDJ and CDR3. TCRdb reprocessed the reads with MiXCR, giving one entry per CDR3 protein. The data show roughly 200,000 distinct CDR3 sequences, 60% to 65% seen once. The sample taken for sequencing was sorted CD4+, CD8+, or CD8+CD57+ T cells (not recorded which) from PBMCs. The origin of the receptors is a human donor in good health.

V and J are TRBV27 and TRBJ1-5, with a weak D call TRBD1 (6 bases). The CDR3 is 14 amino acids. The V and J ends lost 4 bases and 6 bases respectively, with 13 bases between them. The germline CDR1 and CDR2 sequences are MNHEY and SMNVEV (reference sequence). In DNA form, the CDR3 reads TGTGCCAGCAGTTGGGTACAGGGCAGTCAGCCCCAGCATTTT. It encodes CASSWVQGSQPQHF.

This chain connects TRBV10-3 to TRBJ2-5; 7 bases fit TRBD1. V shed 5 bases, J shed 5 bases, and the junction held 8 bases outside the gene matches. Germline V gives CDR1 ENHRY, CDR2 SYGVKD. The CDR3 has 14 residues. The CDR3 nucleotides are TGTGCCATCAGTCCCCAGGGGGAAGCGGAGACCCAGTACTTC. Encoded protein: CAISPQGEAETQYF.

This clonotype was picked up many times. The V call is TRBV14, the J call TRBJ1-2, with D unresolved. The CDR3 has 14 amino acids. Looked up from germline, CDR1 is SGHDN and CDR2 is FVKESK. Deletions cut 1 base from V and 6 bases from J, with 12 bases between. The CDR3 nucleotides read TGTGCCAGCAGCCAAGTAGCCTTTCTACATGGCTACACCTTC. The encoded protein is CASSQVAFLHGYTF. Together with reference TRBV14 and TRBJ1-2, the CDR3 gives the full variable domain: EAGVTQFPSHSVIEKGQTVTLRCDPISGHDNLYWYRRVMGKEIKFLLHFVKESKQDESGMPNNRFLAERTGGTYSTLKVQPAELEDSGVYFCASSQVAFLHGYTFGSGTRLTVV.

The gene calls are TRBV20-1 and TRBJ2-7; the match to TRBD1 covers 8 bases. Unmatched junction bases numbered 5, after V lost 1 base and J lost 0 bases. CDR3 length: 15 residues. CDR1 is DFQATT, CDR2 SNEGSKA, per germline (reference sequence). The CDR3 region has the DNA TGCAGTGCTAGAGTTCCGGGACAGGCCTCCTACGAGCAGTACTTC. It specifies CSARVPGQASYEQYF.

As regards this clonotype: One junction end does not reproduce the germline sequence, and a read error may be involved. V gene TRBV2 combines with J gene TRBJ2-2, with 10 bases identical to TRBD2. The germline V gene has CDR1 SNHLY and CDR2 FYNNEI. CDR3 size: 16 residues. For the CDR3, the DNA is TGTGCCAGCAGGGAAGCGGGGGGGCCTCGGCGCGGGGAGCTGTTTTTT. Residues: CASREAGGPRRGELFF.

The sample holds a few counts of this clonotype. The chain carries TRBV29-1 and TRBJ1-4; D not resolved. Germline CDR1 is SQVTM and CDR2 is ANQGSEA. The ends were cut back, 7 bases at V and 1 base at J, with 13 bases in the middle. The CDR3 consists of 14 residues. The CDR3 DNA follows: TGCAGCGGTAGATACAGCCTAACTAATGAAAAACTGTTTTTT. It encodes CSGRYSLTNEKLFF.

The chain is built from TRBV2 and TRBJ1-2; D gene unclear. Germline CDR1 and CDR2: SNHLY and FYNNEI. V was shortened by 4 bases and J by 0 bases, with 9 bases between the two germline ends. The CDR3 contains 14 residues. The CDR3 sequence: CASSVLQTNYGYTF. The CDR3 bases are TGTGCCAGCAGTGTATTACAGACTAACTATGGCTACACCTTC.

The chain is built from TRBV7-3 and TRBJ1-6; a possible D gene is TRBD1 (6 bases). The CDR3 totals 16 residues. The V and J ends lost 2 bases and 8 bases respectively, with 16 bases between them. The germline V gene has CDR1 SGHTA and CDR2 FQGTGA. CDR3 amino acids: CASSLEGGRMDSPLHF. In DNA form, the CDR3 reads TGTGCCAGCAGCTTAGAAGGGGGGCGGATGGATTCACCCCTCCACTTT.

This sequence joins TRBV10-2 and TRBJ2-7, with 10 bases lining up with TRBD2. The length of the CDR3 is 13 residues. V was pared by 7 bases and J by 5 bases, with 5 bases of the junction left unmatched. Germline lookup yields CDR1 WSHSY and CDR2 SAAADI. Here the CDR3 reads CASTSGSFHEQYF. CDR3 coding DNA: TGCGCCAGCACTAGCGGGAGCTTTCACGAGCAGTACTTC.

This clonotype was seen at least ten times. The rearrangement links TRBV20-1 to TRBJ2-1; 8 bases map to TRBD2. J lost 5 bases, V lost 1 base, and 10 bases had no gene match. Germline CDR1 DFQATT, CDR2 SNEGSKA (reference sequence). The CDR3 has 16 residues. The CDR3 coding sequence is TGCAGTGCTAGAGGATCGAAGCGGGAGAGCCACAATGAGCAGTTCTTC. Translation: CSARGSKRESHNEQFF.

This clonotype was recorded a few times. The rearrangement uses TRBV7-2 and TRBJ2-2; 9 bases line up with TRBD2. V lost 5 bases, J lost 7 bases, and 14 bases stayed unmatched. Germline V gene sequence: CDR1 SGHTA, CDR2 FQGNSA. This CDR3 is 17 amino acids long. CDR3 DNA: TGTGCCAGCAGCCTGGTGGCGGGAGGGCCAATAGGCGGGGAGCTGTTTTTT. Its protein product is CASSLVAGGPIGGELFF.

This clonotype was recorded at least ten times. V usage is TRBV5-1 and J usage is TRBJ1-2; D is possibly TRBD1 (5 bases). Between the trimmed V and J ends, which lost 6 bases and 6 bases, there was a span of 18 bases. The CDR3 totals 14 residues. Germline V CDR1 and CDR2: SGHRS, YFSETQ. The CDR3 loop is CASMRFGGRDGYTF. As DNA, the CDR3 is TGCGCCAGCATGAGGTTCGGGGGTCGGGATGGCTACACCTTC.

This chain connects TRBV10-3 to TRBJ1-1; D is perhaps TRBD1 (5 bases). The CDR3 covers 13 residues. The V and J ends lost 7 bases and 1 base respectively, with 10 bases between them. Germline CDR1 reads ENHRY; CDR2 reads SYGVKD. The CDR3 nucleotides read TGTGCCATCACCCAAACAGGGAACACTGAAGCTTTCTTT. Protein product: CAITQTGNTEAFF.

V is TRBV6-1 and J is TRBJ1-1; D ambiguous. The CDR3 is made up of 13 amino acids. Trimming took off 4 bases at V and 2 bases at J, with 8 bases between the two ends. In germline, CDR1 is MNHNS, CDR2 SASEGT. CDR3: CASSGVVNTEAFF. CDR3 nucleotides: TGTGCCAGCAGTGGGGTTGTAAACACTGAAGCTTTCTTT.

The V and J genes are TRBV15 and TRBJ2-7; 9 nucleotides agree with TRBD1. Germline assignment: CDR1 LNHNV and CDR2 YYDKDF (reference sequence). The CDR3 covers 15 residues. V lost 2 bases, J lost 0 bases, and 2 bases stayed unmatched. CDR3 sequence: CATSRRQGGSYEQYF. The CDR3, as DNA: TGTGCCACCAGCAGAAGACAGGGGGGCTCCTACGAGCAGTACTTC.

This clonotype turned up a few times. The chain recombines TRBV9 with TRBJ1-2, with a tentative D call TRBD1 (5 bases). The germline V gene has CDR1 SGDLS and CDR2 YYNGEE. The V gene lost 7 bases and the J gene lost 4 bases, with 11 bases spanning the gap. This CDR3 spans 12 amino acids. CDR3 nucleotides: TGTGCCAGCGGTTCCAGGGTCTATGGCTACACCTTC. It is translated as CASGSRVYGYTF.

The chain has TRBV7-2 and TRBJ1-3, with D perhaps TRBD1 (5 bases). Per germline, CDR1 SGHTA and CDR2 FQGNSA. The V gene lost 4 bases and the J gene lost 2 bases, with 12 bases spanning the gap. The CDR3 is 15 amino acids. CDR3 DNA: TGTGCCAGCAGCTCACCTTCAGGGACTGGAAACACCATATATTTT. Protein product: CASSSPSGTGNTIYF.

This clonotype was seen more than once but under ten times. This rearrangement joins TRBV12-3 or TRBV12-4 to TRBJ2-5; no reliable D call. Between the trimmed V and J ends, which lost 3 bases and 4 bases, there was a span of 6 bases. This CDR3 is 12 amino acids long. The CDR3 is CASSLVRETQYF. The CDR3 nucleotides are TGTGCCAGCAGTTTGGTCAGAGAGACCCAGTACTTC.

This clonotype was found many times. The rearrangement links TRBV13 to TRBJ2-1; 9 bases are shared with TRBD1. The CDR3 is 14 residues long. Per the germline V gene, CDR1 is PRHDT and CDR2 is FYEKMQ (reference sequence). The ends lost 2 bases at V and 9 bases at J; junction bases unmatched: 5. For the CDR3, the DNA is TGTGCCAGCAGCTTAACAGGGGGCTACGGTGAGCAGTTCTTC. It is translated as CASSLTGGYGEQFF.

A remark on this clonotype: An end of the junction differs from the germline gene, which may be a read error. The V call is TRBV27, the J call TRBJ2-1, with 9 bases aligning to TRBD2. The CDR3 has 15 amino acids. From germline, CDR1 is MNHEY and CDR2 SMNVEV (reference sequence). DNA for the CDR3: TGTGCCAGCAGTGTAGGTAGCGGGAGAGGGAATGAACAGTTCTTC. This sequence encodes CASSVGSGRGNEQFF.

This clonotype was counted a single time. The CDR3: CASITGANEQFF. DNA of the CDR3: TGTGCCAGCATCACAGGGGCCAATGAGCAGTTCTTC. The chain carries TRBV25-1 and TRBJ2-1; TRBD1 aligns across 7 bases. Trimming at V came to 7 bases and at J to 6 bases, leaving 3 bases not matched to a gene. Germline V gene sequence: CDR1 MGHDK, CDR2 SYGVNS. The CDR3 is made up of 12 amino acids. Looking up the rest from reference TRBV25-1 and TRBJ2-1 gives the full variable domain: EADIYQTPRYLVIGTGKKITLECSQTMGHDKMYWYQQDPGMELHLIHYSYGVNSTEKGDLSSESTVSRIRTEHFPLTLESARPSHTSQYLCASITGANEQFFGPGTRLTVL.

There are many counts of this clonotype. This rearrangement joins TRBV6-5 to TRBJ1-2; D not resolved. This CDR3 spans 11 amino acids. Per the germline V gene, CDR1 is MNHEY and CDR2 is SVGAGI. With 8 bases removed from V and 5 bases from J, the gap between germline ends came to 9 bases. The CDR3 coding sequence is TGTGCCAGCCAGAACAGTTATGGCTACACCTTC. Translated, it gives CASQNSYGYTF.

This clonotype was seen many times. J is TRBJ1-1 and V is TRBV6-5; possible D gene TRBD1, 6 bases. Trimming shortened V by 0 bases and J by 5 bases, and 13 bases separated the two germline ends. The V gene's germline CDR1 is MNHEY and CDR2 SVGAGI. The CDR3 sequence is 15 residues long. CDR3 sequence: CASSYSKGGTTEAFF. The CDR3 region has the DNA TGTGCCAGCAGTTACTCGAAGGGGGGAACGACTGAAGCTTTCTTT.

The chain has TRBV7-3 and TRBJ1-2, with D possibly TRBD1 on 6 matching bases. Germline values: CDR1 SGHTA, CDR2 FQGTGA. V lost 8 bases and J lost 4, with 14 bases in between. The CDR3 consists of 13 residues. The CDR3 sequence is CASGEGGAYGYTF. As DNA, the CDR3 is TGTGCCAGCGGCGAGGGGGGAGCCTATGGCTACACCTTC.

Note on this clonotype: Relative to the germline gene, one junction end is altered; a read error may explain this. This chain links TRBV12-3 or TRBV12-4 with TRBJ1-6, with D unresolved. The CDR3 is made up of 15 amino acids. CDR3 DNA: TGTGCCAGCACTTTACGGAGCTCCTATAATTCACCCCTCCACTTT. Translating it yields CASTLRSSYNSPLHF.

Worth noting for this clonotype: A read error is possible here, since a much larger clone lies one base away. CDR3 nucleotide sequence: TGTGCCTGGAGTCGGTTAGCTAGCGCCCAAGAGATCCAGTACTTC. This encodes CAWSRLASAQEIQYF. V gene TRBV30 combines with J gene TRBJ2-5; D might be TRBD2 (6 bases). There are 15 residues in the CDR3. CDR1 is GTSNPN, CDR2 SVGIG, per germline (reference sequence). Together with reference TRBV30 and TRBJ2-5, the CDR3 gives the full variable domain: SQTIHQWPATLVQPVGSPLSLECTVEGTSNPNLYWYRQAAGRGLQLLFYSVGIGQISSEVPQNLSASRPQDRQFILSSKKLLLSDSGFYLCAWSRLASAQEIQYFGPGTRLLVL.

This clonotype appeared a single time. CDR3 sequence (DNA): TGTGCCAGCAGCCGCGGACCCGGCAGCGGGAGACGGACCTACAATGAGCAGTTCTTC. Protein sequence: CASSRGPGSGRRTYNEQFF. The gene calls are TRBV7-9 and TRBJ2-1, with 8 bases lining up with TRBD2. Losses at the gene ends were 5 bases for V and 2 bases for J; bases not matched to a gene: 17. This CDR3 is built from 19 residues. From germline, CDR1 is SEHNR and CDR2 FQNEAQ (reference sequence).